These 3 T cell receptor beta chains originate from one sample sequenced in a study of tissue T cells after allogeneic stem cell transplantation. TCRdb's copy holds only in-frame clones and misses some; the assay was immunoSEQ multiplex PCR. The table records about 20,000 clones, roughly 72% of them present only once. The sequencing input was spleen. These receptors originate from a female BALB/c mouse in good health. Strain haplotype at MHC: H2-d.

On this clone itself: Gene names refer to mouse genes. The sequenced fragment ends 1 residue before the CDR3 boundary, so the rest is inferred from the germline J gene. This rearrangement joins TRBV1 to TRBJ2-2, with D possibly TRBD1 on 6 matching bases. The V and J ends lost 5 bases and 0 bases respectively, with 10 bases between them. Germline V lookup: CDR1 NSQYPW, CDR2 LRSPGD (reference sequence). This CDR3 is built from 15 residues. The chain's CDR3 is CTCSPGTSNTGQLYF. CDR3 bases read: TGCACCTGCAGTCCCGGGACATCAAACACCGGGCAGCTCTAC.

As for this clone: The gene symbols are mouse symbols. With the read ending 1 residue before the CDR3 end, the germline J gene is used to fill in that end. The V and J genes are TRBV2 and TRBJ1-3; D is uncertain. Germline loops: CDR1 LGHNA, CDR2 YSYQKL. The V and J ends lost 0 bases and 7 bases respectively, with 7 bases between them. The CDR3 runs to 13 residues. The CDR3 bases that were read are TGTGCCAGCAGCCAAGATAGGCCGAATACGCTCTAT. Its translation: CASSQDRPNTLY. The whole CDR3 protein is CASSQDRPNTLYF.

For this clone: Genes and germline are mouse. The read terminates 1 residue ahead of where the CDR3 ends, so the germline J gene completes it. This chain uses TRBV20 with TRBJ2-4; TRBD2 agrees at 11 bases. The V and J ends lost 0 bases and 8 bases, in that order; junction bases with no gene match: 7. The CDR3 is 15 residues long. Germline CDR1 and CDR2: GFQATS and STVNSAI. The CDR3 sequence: CGARDTGGARGTLYF. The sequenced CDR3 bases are TGTGGTGCTAGGGATACTGGGGGGGCGCGGGGCACCTTGTAC.